Shown below are 29 T cell receptor beta chains from a single sample sequenced in a study of Ad26.COV2.S vaccination and SARS-CoV-2 variants (dated by TCRdb to about 2021). In light of the paper, this sample's treatment or condition label describes: some 20 received Ad26.COV2.S at low or high dose, single or two shots; 5 received placebo; per-sample allocation not given. For vaccine and placebo recipients, the sequenced repertoires came from samples collected on day 63 after the first injection. The library was built by means of the immunoSEQ multiplex PCR assay. What TCRdb holds here is the immuneACCESS table cut down to in-frame rearrangements. Part of the clones is not present; checked against another copy, under half of the missing clones reflect an unresolved V gene, and the others are unexplained. This sample gives under 550,000 clones in total; 85% to 90% of them show up just once. Of the sample, about 3.6% falls within the top ten clones.

Source: peripheral blood, taken in a trial of Ad26.COV2.S vaccine versus placebo. Source of these receptors: a person between 18 and 60 years old who received the Ad26.COV2.S COVID-19 vaccine or a placebo.

The chain joins TRBV10-3 to TRBJ2-7, with 7 bases aligning to TRBD1. Germline V gene lookup returns CDR1 ENHRY and CDR2 SYGVKD. V dropped 6 bases and J dropped 1; count of bases not matched to a gene: 6. The length of the CDR3 is 14 residues. CDR3 in amino acids: CAISRGTQSYEQYF. DNA for the CDR3: TGTGCCATCAGCAGGGGGACCCAATCCTACGAGCAGTACTTC.

V usage is TRBV7-9 and J usage is TRBJ1-6, with D perhaps matching TRBD1 (6 bases). CDR3 length: 14 residues. V was cut by 1 base and J by 10 bases, with 11 bases left in between. Germline loops: CDR1 SEHNR, CDR2 FQNEAQ (reference sequence). The chain's CDR3 is CASSLEQGYSPLHF. Here the CDR3 DNA reads TGTGCCAGCAGCTTAGAACAGGGTTACTCACCCCTCCACTTT.

The chain carries TRBV24-1 and TRBJ2-1; D is perhaps TRBD1 (7 bases). Germline V gene data show CDR1 as KGHDR and CDR2 as SFDVKD. CDR3 length: 15 amino acids. Deletions cut 3 bases from V and 4 bases from J, with 12 bases between. The CDR3 protein is CATSDSAGGYNEQFF. The CDR3 DNA reads as TGTGCCACCAGTGATAGCGCAGGGGGGTACAATGAGCAGTTCTTC.

The chain links TRBV4-2 to TRBJ2-1; TRBD2 aligns across 7 bases. This CDR3 has 17 amino acids. CDR1 and CDR2 (germline): LGHNA, YNFKEQ. J was trimmed by 3 bases and V by 0 bases; bases with no gene match: 8. The DNA for the CDR3 is TGTGCCAGCAGCCAAGAGTTGCGGGGCGGGGGCTACAATGAGCAGTTCTTC. Its protein product is CASSQELRGGGYNEQFF.

The genes are TRBV2 and TRBJ2-2; TRBD1 agrees at 9 bases. V gave up 6 bases and J gave up 0 bases; unmatched junction bases: 5. CDR3 length: 16 residues. The germline V gene has CDR1 SNHLY and CDR2 FYNNEI. The CDR3 loop is CASSRDRVSNTGELFF. DNA of the CDR3: TGTGCCAGCAGCCGGGACAGGGTATCGAACACCGGGGAGCTGTTTTTT. Together with reference TRBV2 and TRBJ2-2, the CDR3 gives the full variable domain: EPEVTQTPSHQVTQMGQEVILRCVPISNHLYFYWYRQILGQKVEFLVSFYNNEISEKSEIFDDQFSVERPDGSNFTLKIRSTKLEDSAMYFCASSRDRVSNTGELFFGEGSRLTVL.

The chain is built from TRBV28 and TRBJ1-4; 7 positions agree with TRBD1. With V trimmed by 11 bases and J by 8 bases, 17 bases remained unmatched. The CDR3 covers 15 residues. Germline V gives CDR1 MDHEN, CDR2 SYDVKM. The CDR3 here is CAAKTEGTRGEKLFF. CDR3 nucleotide sequence: TGTGCCGCCAAAACCGAGGGGACCAGGGGGGAAAAACTGTTTTTT.

On this clone: The germline gene is not matched at one end of the junction; a read error may be the cause. Here the CDR3 DNA reads TGCGCCAGCAGCATACGACAGGGCGTCATGGACTTC. The encoded protein is CASSIRQGVMDF. The V gene is TRBV5-1, the J gene TRBJ2-7; 7 positions match TRBD1. Germline V gene lookup returns CDR1 SGHRS and CDR2 YFSETQ. This CDR3 region has 12 residues.

V usage is TRBV28 and J usage is TRBJ1-2, with D unresolved. Trimming cost V 6 bases and J 7 bases, with 21 bases left between them. This CDR3 is built from 15 residues. CDR1 and CDR2 from the germline V gene are MDHEN and SYDVKM. CDR3 loop: CASSWAGPGGGGYTF. DNA for the CDR3: TGTGCCAGCAGCTGGGCGGGCCCGGGAGGCGGTGGCTACACCTTC.

The chain uses TRBV5-5 and TRBJ1-5, with 9 positions matching TRBD1. Germline V gene lookup returns CDR1 SGHKS and CDR2 YYEKEE (reference sequence). V was clipped by 4 bases and J by 1 base; unmatched bases: 6. The CDR3 length is 16 residues. The CDR3 DNA reads as TGTGCCAGCAGCATCGGGACAGGGAGGAGCAATCAGCCCCAGCATTTT. Amino acid sequence: CASSIGTGRSNQPQHF.

The chain has TRBV29-1 and TRBJ2-3; no clear D gene. This CDR3 comprises 14 residues. Trimming removed 4 bases from V and 0 bases from J, with 11 bases in between. Germline-derived CDR1 and CDR2 are SQVTM and ANQGSEA. The CDR3: CSVGEVSSTDTQYF. The CDR3 region has the DNA TGCAGCGTTGGCGAGGTCTCTAGCACAGATACGCAGTATTTT.

This clone was counted a single time. V is TRBV10-3 and J is TRBJ1-5; 9 bases are a match to TRBD1. J was trimmed by 2 bases and V by 4 bases; bases with no gene match: 12. CDR3 size: 18 residues. Germline V lookup: CDR1 ENHRY, CDR2 SYGVKD. The CDR3 DNA follows: TGTGCCATCAGTGTTGCCCTAATACAGGGGGCTGGCAATCAGCCCCAGCATTTT. Encoded protein: CAISVALIQGAGNQPQHF.

The chain recombines TRBV2 with TRBJ2-4, with 7 positions matching TRBD1. The CDR3 contains 15 residues. Trimming took 0 bases from V and 7 from J; bases not matched to a gene: 6. Germline V CDR1 and CDR2: SNHLY, FYNNEI. The chain's CDR3 is CASSEAVTGVNIQYF. In DNA form, the CDR3 reads TGTGCCAGCAGTGAAGCGGTTACAGGGGTCAACATTCAGTACTTC. The full variable domain, with the rest looked up from reference TRBV2 and TRBJ2-4, is EPEVTQTPSHQVTQMGQEVILRCVPISNHLYFYWYRQILGQKVEFLVSFYNNEISEKSEIFDDQFSVERPDGSNFTLKIRSTKLEDSAMYFCASSEAVTGVNIQYFGAGTRLSVL.

This clone was recorded only once. The V gene is TRBV3-1 (or the pseudogene TRBV3-2), the J gene TRBJ2-1, with D unresolved. Trimming stripped 2 bases from V and 5 bases from J, with 10 bases between. CDR1 and CDR2 from the germline V gene are LGHDT and YNNKEL (reference sequence). This CDR3 is built from 14 residues. The CDR3 here is CASSQSWSNNEQFF. CDR3 sequence (DNA): TGTGCCAGCAGCCAATCCTGGTCGAACAATGAGCAGTTCTTC.

This rearrangement joins TRBV9 to TRBJ1-4; possible D gene TRBD1, 5 bases. The V gene lost 0 bases and the J gene lost 5 bases, with 14 bases spanning the gap. The CDR3 is 16 residues long. The V gene's germline CDR1 is SGDLS and CDR2 YYNGEE. CDR3 bases: TGTGCCAGCAGCGTAGCGGCGCAAGGGGCGAATGAAAAACTGTTTTTT. This encodes CASSVAAQGANEKLFF.

About this clone itself: Other DNA sequences in the sample encode the same CDR3. The V and J genes are TRBV6-5 and TRBJ1-5; D is ambiguous. Germline CDR1 reads MNHEY; CDR2 reads SVGAGI. Trimming pared 6 bases from V and 1 base from J, leaving 7 bases between. The CDR3 consists of 13 residues. The CDR3 reads CASRSNSNQPQHF. The CDR3, as DNA: TGTGCCAGCAGATCGAACAGCAATCAGCCCCAGCATTTT.

This clone was detected ten times or more. Other nucleotide sequences in the sample specify the same CDR3. The rearrangement links TRBV4-3 to TRBJ2-5, with TRBD2 matching over 13 bases. The length of the CDR3 is 16 residues. CDR1 and CDR2 from the germline V gene are LGHNA and YSLEER. J was trimmed by 2 bases and V by 3 bases; bases with no gene match: 3. The CDR3 here is CASSHGLAGDQETQYF. The CDR3 region has the DNA TGCGCCAGCAGCCATGGACTAGCGGGGGATCAAGAGACCCAGTACTTC.

The V gene is TRBV4-3, the J gene TRBJ1-1; D remains unclear. V was pared by 0 bases and J by 5 bases, with 13 bases between. Germline CDR1 is LGHNA and CDR2 is YSLEER. This CDR3 spans 15 amino acids. The chain's CDR3 is CASSQDRATGTEAFF. The CDR3 DNA follows: TGCGCCAGCAGCCAAGATAGGGCCACGGGGACTGAAGCTTTCTTT.

This sequence joins TRBV6-4 and TRBJ2-3; 8 bases agree with TRBD1. CDR3 length: 15 residues. J lost 0 bases, V lost 6 bases, and 5 bases had no gene match. Per germline, CDR1 MRHNA and CDR2 SNTAGT. Here the CDR3 reads CASSHQGASTDTQYF. For the CDR3, the DNA is TGTGCCAGCAGCCACCAGGGGGCGAGCACAGATACGCAGTATTTT.

The J gene is TRBJ2-2, the V gene TRBV18; TRBD2 is a possible D gene (6 bases). V was pared by 0 bases and J by 5 bases, with 10 bases between. The V gene's germline CDR1 is KGHSH and CDR2 LQKENI. This CDR3 region has 15 residues. CDR3 nucleotides: TGTGCCAGCTCACCACCGCTCGGGGGAACCGGGGAGCTGTTTTTT. This translates into CASSPPLGGTGELFF.

The chain links TRBV28 to TRBJ1-1; D might be TRBD1 (5 bases). The V end lost 2 bases, the J end lost 7 bases, and 14 bases lay between the germline ends. Germline V gives CDR1 MDHEN, CDR2 SYDVKM. This CDR3 contains 14 residues. CDR3 sequence (DNA): TGTGCCAGCAGTTTACTAAGAGGGGTTATTGAAGCTTTCTTT. This sequence encodes CASSLLRGVIEAFF.

The chain links TRBV2 to TRBJ2-7; TRBD2 is a possible D gene (5 bases). Trimming shortened V by 1 base and J by 2 bases, and 6 bases separated the two germline ends. Germline V gene sequence: CDR1 SNHLY, CDR2 FYNNEI. CDR3 size: 13 residues. CDR3 sequence reads: CASSEGGPYEQYF. The CDR3 DNA follows: TGTGCCAGCAGTGAAGGCGGGCCCTACGAGCAGTACTTC.

This rearrangement joins TRBV6-5 to TRBJ2-5, with D maybe TRBD1 (6 bases). The germline V and J ends were trimmed by 6 bases and 5 bases, with 13 bases remaining between them. Germline V gene lookup returns CDR1 MNHEY and CDR2 SVGAGI. The CDR3 sequence is 13 residues long. The CDR3 loop is CASRGHAWETQYF. CDR3 bases: TGTGCCAGCAGGGGACACGCCTGGGAGACCCAGTACTTC.

The chain is built from TRBV11-2 and TRBJ1-1; possible D gene TRBD1, 6 bases. V was shortened by 7 bases and J by 2 bases, with 17 bases between the two germline ends. Germline-derived CDR1 and CDR2 are SGHAT and FQNNGV. The CDR3 is 15 amino acids. The DNA of the CDR3 is TGTGCCAGCACCGAAATACAGGGCGTTAACACTGAAGCTTTCTTT. The encoded protein is CASTEIQGVNTEAFF. Combining the CDR3 with reference TRBV11-2 and TRBJ1-1 gives the whole variable domain EAGVAQSPRYKIIEKRQSVAFWCNPISGHATLYWYQQILGQGPKLLIQFQNNGVVDDSQLPKDRFSAERLKGVDSTLKIQPAKLEDSAVYLCASTEIQGVNTEAFFGQGTRLTVV.

The V call is TRBV19, the J call TRBJ2-7; no definite D call. This CDR3 spans 11 amino acids. Trimming removed 1 base at V and 5 bases at J, with 3 bases between. Germline V lookup: CDR1 LNHDA, CDR2 SQIVND (reference sequence). The CDR3 bases are TGTGCCAGTAGTATAGCCAACGAGCAGTACTTC. This translates into CASSIANEQYF.

Details on this clone: Other DNA sequences in the sample encode the same CDR3. This chain joins TRBV6-2 or TRBV6-3 and TRBJ1-2; D gene ambiguous. CDR3 length: 13 amino acids. CDR1 and CDR2 (germline): MNHEY, SVGEGT. The germline V and J ends were trimmed by 0 bases and 5 bases, with 7 bases remaining between them. CDR3 in amino acids: CASSYSSQYGYTF. The CDR3 DNA reads TGTGCCAGCAGTTACTCGAGCCAGTATGGCTACACCTTC.

The V gene is TRBV5-1, the J gene TRBJ1-2; 8 bases match TRBD1. In germline, CDR1 is SGHRS, CDR2 YFSETQ. The CDR3 totals 12 residues. V dropped 4 bases and J dropped 7; count of bases not matched to a gene: 3. The CDR3 nucleotides read TGCGCCAGCAGCCCAGGGGGCTTTGGCTACACCTTC. As protein: CASSPGGFGYTF.

The chain joins TRBV5-1 to TRBJ2-3; possibly TRBD1 or TRBD2 for D (6 bases each). Germline CDR1 is SGHRS and CDR2 is YFSETQ. Trimming took 7 bases from V and 1 from J, leaving 19 bases between them. This CDR3 has 16 amino acids. CDR3 DNA: TGCGCCAGCGGTCCCTCGGGGGCCGGTGGCACAGATACGCAGTATTTT. Its translation: CASGPSGAGGTDTQYF.

The rearrangement links TRBV5-6 to TRBJ2-3; 8 bases map to TRBD1. Germline assignment: CDR1 SGHDT and CDR2 YYEEEE. This CDR3 comprises 14 residues. Trimming cost V 4 bases and J 9 bases; bases outside gene matches: 10. CDR3 amino acids: CASSTTGAVRTQYF. CDR3 sequence (DNA): TGTGCCAGCAGCACGACAGGGGCGGTAAGGACGCAGTATTTT.

V is TRBV3-1 (or the pseudogene TRBV3-2) and J is TRBJ1-2, with 7 bases lining up with TRBD1. The germline CDR1 and CDR2 sequences are LGHDT and YNNKEL (reference sequence). The CDR3 length is 12 residues. Losses at the gene ends were 10 bases for V and 2 bases for J; bases not matched to a gene: 4. Here the CDR3 DNA reads TGTGCCATCGGGACAGCCAACTATGGCTACACCTTC. Protein product: CAIGTANYGYTF.